This T cell receptor (beta chain) was profiled in a study of cytomegalovirus exposure and HLA in healthy donors. Overall study findings and caveats: The tendency of first-cohort TCR clusters to co-occur in the roughly 130 validation repertoires emerged from a later analysis.

In regard to this clone: Its antigen is unknown.

Sequenced by immunoSEQ multiplex PCR; TCRdb stores in-frame clones only, minus some. In the table there are around 190,000 clones, around nine tenths of which are singletons. The specimen was PBMCs. This receptor was taken from a man younger than 40 in good health and CMV-seropositive.

The CDR3 sequence is CASSDDRAPTF. DNA for the CDR3: TGTGCCAGCAGTGACGACAGGGCTCCGACCTTC. The chain employs TRBV6-5 and TRBJ1-2; 7 nucleotides match TRBD1. Germline V gives CDR1 MNHEY, CDR2 SVGAGI. Germline trimming cut 5 bases from V and 14 bases from J; bases unmatched to any gene: 8. CDR3 size: 11 residues.